This T cell receptor (beta chain) was sequenced during a study of monozygotic twins with inflammatory bowel disease. Overall study results and limits: Clonotype sharing was lower in IBD patients than healthy twins, most markedly with disease activity. Differences in immunosuppressive treatment may have been a source of added variability in patient repertoires. Among IBD patients, TCRbeta diversity (inverse Simpson) was lower than in healthy co-twins.

The CDR3 runs to 15 residues. Germline V gene lookup returns CDR1 SGHNT and CDR2 YYREEE (reference sequence). Eight cDNA synthesis reactions were run for every sample. TCRdb reprocessed the 5' RACE reads, keeping one entry per CDR3 protein, no DNA. This sample contains roughly 160,000 distinct CDR3 sequences. Comment on this clonotype: Its antigen is currently unknown.

The clonotype originates from a human donor with ulcerative colitis or Crohn's disease, or a healthy co-twin of an affected twin (not recorded which). V usage is TRBV5-4 and J usage is TRBJ1-1. The sample was blood. CDR3 in amino acids: CASSPREGPNTEAFF. The complete variable domain, with remaining parts taken from reference TRBV5-4 and TRBJ1-1, reads ETGVTQSPTHLIKTRGQQVTLRCSSQSGHNTVSWYQQALGQGPQFIFQYYREEENGRGNFPPRFSGLQFPNYSSELNVNALELDDSALYLCASSPREGPNTEAFFGQGTRLTVV.